These 12 T cell receptor beta chains were sequenced from one sample in a study of T cells in Graves' hyperthyroidism and ophthalmopathy. Amplified TCR beta CDR3 regions came from RNA transcripts. The HTBI set primed first-round TCR CDR3 RT-PCR. TCRdb re-called the multiplex PCR reads with MiXCR, one entry per CDR3 protein. The data contain fewer than 650,000 distinct CDR3 sequences, 12% to 15% of them singletons. The sequenced sample consisted of blood. Every receptor here comes from a young woman with Graves' ophthalmopathy.

This clonotype was counted only a few times. The chain carries TRBV19 and TRBJ2-1; 10 bases align to TRBD2. CDR1 LNHDA and CDR2 SQIVND come from the germline V gene (reference sequence). J gave up 8 bases and V 1 base, and 5 bases lay outside the gene matches. This CDR3 comprises 15 residues. CDR3 protein: CASSIGAGGLYEQFF. CDR3 nucleotide sequence: TGTGCCAGTAGTATAGGAGCGGGAGGGCTCTATGAGCAGTTCTTC.

This clonotype was counted many times. The chain joins TRBV2 to TRBJ2-3, with D maybe TRBD1 (5 bases). V lost 3 bases and J lost 5, with 12 bases in between. Germline values: CDR1 SNHLY, CDR2 FYNNEI. The CDR3 length is 14 residues. The CDR3 here is CASSEQGSGDTQYF. Written as DNA, the CDR3 is TGTGCCAGCAGTGAGCAGGGATCCGGAGATACGCAGTATTTT.

There are many counts of this clonotype. This chain links TRBV2 with TRBJ2-7; 12 bases fit TRBD2. Trimming at V came to 6 bases and at J to 3 bases, leaving 0 bases not matched to a gene. The CDR3 is made up of 13 amino acids. Per the germline V gene, CDR1 is SNHLY and CDR2 is FYNNEI. In DNA, the CDR3 is TGTGCCAGCAGGGGACTAGCGGGCTACGAGCAGTACTTC. Translating gives CASRGLAGYEQYF.

This clonotype was counted ten times or more. The chain is built from TRBV6-2 or TRBV6-3 and TRBJ2-1; tentative D call: TRBD2 (6 bases). The CDR3 runs 17 residues. CDR1 is MNHEY, CDR2 SVGEGT, per germline. V was shortened by 2 bases and J by 6 bases, with 20 bases between the two germline ends. CDR3 protein: CASSYQGRGGLTNEQFF. The DNA of the CDR3 is TGTGCCAGCAGTTACCAGGGCCGGGGAGGTCTTACCAATGAGCAGTTCTTC.

Many counts were recorded for this clonotype. The chain employs TRBV5-1 and TRBJ2-1; the match to TRBD2 covers 8 bases. The CDR3 loop spans 16 amino acids. Germline loops: CDR1 SGHRS, CDR2 YFSETQ. V lost 6 bases and J lost 4; bases outside the gene matches: 12. The CDR3 loop is CASTPRSGRRYNEQFF. CDR3 coding DNA: TGCGCCAGCACCCCGCGGAGCGGGAGACGTTACAATGAGCAGTTCTTC.

The V call is TRBV27, the J call TRBJ1-2; D not certain. Trimming shortened V by 4 bases and J by 0 bases, and 12 bases separated the two germline ends. Germline CDR1 and CDR2: MNHEY and SMNVEV (reference sequence). This CDR3 has 15 amino acids. CDR3: CASSSVGHSNYGYTF. The CDR3 nucleotides are TGTGCCAGCAGTTCGGTGGGTCACTCTAACTATGGCTACACCTTC.

This clonotype was detected ten times or more. The rearrangement joins TRBV24-1 to TRBJ2-5; D remains ambiguous. The CDR3 runs to 14 residues. Between the trimmed V and J ends, which lost 2 bases and 4 bases, there was a span of 10 bases. From germline, CDR1 is KGHDR and CDR2 SFDVKD. The DNA of the CDR3 is TGTGCCACCAGTGATTCAAGGGTAGGAGAGACCCAGTACTTC. Protein product: CATSDSRVGETQYF.

This clonotype was seen once. The rearrangement links TRBV11-3 to TRBJ2-7; 14 nucleotides line up with TRBD2. J lost 9 bases, V lost 4 bases, and 14 bases had no gene match. Germline-derived CDR1 and CDR2 are SGHNT and YENEEA. The length of the CDR3 is 17 residues. CDR3 residues: CASSSGLAGDLGQGQYF. The CDR3 coding sequence is TGTGCCAGCAGCTCGGGACTAGCGGGAGACTTGGGCCAAGGGCAGTACTTC.

This clonotype was detected ten times or more. The gene calls are TRBV7-3 and TRBJ2-1; 7 bases align to TRBD1. V was clipped by 5 bases and J by 0 bases; unmatched bases: 13. The germline CDR1 and CDR2 sequences are SGHTA and FQGTGA. The CDR3 runs to 18 residues. The CDR3 reads CASSPLSGQASSYNEQFF. The CDR3 nucleotides read TGTGCCAGCAGCCCCCTCTCCGGACAGGCTAGCTCCTACAATGAGCAGTTCTTC. Looking up the rest from reference TRBV7-3 and TRBJ2-1 gives the full variable domain: GAGVSQTPSNKVTEKGKYVELRCDPISGHTALYWYRQSLGQGPEFLIYFQGTGAADDSGLPNDRFFAVRPEGSVSTLKIQRTERGDSAVYLCASSPLSGQASSYNEQFFGPGTRLTVL.

This chain uses TRBV29-1 with TRBJ2-2, with a weak D call TRBD2 (5 bases). CDR3 length equals 15 residues. The germline CDR1 and CDR2 sequences are SQVTM and ANQGSEA. Trimming shortened V by 5 bases and J by 1 base, and 14 bases separated the two germline ends. The CDR3 is CSVNGGGRNTGELFF. DNA for the CDR3: TGCAGCGTTAACGGAGGAGGCAGGAACACCGGGGAGCTGTTTTTT.

The chain couples TRBV10-2 to TRBJ2-2; 11 bases match TRBD2. Per germline, CDR1 WSHSY and CDR2 SAAADI. The CDR3 covers 16 residues. Germline trimming cut 1 base from V and 6 bases from J; bases unmatched to any gene: 4. This chain's CDR3 is CASSEWSLAGAGELFF. The CDR3 DNA follows: TGCGCCAGCAGTGAGTGGTCACTAGCGGGAGCCGGGGAGCTGTTTTTT.

This clonotype occurred a few times. At one end, the junction sequence differs from germline, possibly due to a read error. J is TRBJ2-7 and V is TRBV11-2; 12 nucleotides align to TRBD2. CDR3 length: 15 amino acids. The germline gives CDR1 SGHAT, CDR2 FQNNGV. CDR3 in amino acids: CASSWTSGAPYEQYF. CDR3 DNA: TGCGCCAGCAGTTGGACTAGCGGGGCTCCCTACGAGCAGTACTTC.